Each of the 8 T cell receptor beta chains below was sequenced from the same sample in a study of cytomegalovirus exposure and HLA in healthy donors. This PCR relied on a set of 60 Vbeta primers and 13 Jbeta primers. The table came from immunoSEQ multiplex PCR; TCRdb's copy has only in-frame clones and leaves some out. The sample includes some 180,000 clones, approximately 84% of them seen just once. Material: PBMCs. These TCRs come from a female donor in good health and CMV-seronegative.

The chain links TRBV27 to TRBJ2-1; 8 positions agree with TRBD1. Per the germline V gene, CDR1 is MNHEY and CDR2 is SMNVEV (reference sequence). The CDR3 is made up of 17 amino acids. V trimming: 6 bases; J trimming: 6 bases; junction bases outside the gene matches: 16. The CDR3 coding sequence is TGTGCCAGCAGCAATCCTCTTGGACAGGGTGTCGGCAATGAGCAGTTCTTC. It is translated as CASSNPLGQGVGNEQFF.

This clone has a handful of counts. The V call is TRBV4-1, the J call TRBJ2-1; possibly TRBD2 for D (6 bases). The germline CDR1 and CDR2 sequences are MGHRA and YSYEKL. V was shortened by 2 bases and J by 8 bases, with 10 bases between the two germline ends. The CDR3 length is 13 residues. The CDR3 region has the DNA TGCGCCAGCAGCCAATCGGGGGTCTATGAGCAGTTCTTC. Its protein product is CASSQSGVYEQFF.

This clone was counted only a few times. CDR3 in DNA: TGTGCCAGCAGCTTAGGGTCTATTGGTGGGCCGTACGATACTAACTATGGCTACACCTTC. The encoded protein is CASSLGSIGGPYDTNYGYTF. V usage is TRBV13 and J usage is TRBJ1-2; no definite D call. Germline lookup yields CDR1 PRHDT and CDR2 FYEKMQ (reference sequence). Trimming left V 0 bases short and J 0 bases short, with 23 bases between. This CDR3 has 20 residues. The whole variable domain, filled in from reference TRBV13 and TRBJ1-2, reads AAGVIQSPRHLIKEKRETATLKCYPIPRHDTVYWYQQGPGQDPQFLISFYEKMQSDKGSIPDRFSAQQFSDYHSELNMSSLELGDSALYFCASSLGSIGGPYDTNYGYTFGSGTRLTVV.

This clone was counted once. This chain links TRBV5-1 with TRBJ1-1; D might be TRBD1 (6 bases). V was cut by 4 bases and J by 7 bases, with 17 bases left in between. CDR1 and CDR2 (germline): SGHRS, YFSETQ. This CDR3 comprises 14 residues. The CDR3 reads CASSPRGVLGEAFF. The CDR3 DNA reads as TGCGCCAGCAGCCCCAGGGGTGTCCTTGGTGAAGCTTTCTTT.

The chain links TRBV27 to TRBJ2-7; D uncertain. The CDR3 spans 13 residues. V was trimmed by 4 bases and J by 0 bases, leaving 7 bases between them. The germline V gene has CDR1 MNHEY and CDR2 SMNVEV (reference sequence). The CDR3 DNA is TGTGCCAGCAGTTGGGCAAACTCCTACGAGCAGTACTTC. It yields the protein CASSWANSYEQYF.

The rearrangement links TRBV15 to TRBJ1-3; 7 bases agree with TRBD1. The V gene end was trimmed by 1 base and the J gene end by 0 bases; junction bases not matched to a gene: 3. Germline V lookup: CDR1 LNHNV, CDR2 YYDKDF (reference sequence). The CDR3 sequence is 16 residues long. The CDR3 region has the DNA TGTGCCACCAGCAGAGGGGGGACAGTCTCTGGAAACACCATATATTTT. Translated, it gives CATSRGGTVSGNTIYF. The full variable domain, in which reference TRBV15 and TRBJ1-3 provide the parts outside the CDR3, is DAMVIQNPRYQVTQFGKPVTLSCSQTLNHNVMYWYQQKSSQAPKLLFHYYDKDFNNEADTPDNFQSRRPNTSFCFLDIRSPGLGDTAMYLCATSRGGTVSGNTIYFGEGSWLTVV.

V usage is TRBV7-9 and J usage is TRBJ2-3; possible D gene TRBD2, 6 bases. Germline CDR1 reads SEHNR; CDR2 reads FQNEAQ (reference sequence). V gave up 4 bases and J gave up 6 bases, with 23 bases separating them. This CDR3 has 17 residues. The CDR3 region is CASSSHHDWEAVDTQYF. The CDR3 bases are TGTGCCAGCAGCTCCCACCACGACTGGGAGGCGGTGGATACGCAGTATTTT.

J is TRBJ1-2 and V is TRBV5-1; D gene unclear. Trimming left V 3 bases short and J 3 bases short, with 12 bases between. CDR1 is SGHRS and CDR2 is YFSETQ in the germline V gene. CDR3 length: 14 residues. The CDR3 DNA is TGCGCCAGCAGCTCCTCGCCAGCGGACTATGGCTACACCTTC. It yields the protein CASSSSPADYGYTF.